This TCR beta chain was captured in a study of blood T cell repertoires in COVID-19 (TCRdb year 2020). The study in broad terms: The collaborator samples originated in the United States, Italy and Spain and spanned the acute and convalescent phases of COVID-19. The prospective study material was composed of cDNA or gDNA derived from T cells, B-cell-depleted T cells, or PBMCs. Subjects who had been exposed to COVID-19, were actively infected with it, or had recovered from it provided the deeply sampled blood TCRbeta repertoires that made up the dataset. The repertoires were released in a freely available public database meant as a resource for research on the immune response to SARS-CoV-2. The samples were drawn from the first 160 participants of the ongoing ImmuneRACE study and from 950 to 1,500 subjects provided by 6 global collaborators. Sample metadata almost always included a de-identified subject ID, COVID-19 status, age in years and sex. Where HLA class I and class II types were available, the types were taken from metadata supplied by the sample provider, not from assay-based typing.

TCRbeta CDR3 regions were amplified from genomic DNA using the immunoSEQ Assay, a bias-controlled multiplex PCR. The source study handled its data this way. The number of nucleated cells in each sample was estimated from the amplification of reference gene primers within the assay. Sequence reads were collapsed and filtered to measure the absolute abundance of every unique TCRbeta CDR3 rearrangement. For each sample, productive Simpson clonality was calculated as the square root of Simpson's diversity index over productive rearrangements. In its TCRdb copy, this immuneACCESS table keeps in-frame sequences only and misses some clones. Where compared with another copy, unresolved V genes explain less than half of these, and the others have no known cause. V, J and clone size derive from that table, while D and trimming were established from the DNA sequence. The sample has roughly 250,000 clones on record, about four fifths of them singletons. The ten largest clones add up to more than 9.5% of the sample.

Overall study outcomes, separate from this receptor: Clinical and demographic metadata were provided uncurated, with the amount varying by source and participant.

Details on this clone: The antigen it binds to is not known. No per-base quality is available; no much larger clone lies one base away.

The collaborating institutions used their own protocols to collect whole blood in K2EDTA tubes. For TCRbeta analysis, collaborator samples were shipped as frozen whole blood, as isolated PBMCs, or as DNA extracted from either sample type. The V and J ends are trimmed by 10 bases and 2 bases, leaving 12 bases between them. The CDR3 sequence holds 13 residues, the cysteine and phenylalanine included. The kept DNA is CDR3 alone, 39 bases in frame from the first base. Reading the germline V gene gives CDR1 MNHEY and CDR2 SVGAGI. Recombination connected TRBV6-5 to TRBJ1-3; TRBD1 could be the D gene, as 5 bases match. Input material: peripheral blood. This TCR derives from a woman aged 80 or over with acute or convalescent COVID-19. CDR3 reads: CATLGQTGNTIYF. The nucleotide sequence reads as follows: TGTGCCACATTGGGGCAGACTGGAAACACCATATATTTT.